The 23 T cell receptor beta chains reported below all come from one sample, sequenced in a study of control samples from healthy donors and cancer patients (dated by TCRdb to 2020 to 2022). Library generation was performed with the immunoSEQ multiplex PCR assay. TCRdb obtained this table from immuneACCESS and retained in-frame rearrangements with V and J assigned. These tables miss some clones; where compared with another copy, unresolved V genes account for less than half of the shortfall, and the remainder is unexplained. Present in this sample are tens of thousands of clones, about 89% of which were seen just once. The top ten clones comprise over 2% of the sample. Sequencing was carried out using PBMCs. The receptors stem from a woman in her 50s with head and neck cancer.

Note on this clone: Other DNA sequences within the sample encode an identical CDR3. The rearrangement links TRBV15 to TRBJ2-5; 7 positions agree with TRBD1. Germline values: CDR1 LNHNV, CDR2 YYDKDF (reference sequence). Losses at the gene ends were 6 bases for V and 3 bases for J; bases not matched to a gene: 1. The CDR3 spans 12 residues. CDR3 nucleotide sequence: TGTGCCACCAGTACAGGGGAAGAGACCCAGTACTTC. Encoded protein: CATSTGEETQYF. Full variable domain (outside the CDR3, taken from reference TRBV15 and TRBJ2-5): DAMVIQNPRYQVTQFGKPVTLSCSQTLNHNVMYWYQQKSSQAPKLLFHYYDKDFNNEADTPDNFQSRRPNTSFCFLDIRSPGLGDTAMYLCATSTGEETQYFGPGTRLLVL.

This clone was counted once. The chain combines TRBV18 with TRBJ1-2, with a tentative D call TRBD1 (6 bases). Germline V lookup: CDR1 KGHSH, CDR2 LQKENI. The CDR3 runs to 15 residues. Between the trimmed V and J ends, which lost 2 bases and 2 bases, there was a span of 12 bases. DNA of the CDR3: TGTGCCAGCTCACCAATAAGGGACATCAACTATGGCTACACCTTC. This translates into CASSPIRDINYGYTF.

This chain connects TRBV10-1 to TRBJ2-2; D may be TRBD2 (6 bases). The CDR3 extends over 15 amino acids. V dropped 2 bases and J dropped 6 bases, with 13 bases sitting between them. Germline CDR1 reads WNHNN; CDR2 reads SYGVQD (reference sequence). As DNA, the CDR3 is TGCGCCAGCAGTGAGGGGACTTCCCCAGCCGGGGAGCTGTTTTTT. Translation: CASSEGTSPAGELFF.

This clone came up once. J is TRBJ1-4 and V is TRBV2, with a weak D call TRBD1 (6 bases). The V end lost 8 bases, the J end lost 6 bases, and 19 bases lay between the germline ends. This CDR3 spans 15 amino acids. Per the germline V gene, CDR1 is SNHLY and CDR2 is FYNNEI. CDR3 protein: CASATEMGAHEKLFF. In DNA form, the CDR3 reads TGTGCCAGCGCGACAGAGATGGGGGCCCATGAAAAACTGTTTTTT.

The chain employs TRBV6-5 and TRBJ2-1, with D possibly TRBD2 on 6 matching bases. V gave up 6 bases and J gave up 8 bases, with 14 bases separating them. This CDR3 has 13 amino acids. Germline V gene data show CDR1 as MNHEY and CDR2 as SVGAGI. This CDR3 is CASSQSGGYEQFF. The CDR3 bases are TGTGCCAGCAGCCAATCTGGGGGGTATGAGCAGTTCTTC.

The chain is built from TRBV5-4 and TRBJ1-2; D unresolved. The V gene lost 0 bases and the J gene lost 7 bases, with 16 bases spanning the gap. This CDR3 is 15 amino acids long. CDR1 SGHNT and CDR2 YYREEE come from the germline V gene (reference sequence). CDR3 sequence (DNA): TGTGCCAGCAGCTTGGCCCAAGGGCGTTCGGCTGGCTACACCTTC. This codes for CASSLAQGRSAGYTF.

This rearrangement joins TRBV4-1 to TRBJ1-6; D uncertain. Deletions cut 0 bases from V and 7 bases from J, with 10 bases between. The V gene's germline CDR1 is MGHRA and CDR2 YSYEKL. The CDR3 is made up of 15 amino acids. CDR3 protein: CASSQDSLRNSPLHF. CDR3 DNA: TGCGCCAGCAGCCAAGATTCCCTTCGGAATTCACCCCTCCACTTT.

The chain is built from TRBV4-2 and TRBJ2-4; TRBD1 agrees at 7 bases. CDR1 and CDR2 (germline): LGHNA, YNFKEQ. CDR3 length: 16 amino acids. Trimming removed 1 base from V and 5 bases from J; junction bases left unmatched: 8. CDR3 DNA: TGTGCCAGCAGCCAAGCCCAAGGGGGCGCAGAAAACATTCAGTACTTC. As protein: CASSQAQGGAENIQYF.

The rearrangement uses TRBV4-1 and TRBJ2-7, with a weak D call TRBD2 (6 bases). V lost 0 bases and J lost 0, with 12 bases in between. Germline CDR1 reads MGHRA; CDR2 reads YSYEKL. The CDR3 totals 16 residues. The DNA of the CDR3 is TGCGCCAGCAGCCAAGATCCGGCCGGGAGCTCCTACGAGCAGTACTTC. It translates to CASSQDPAGSSYEQYF.

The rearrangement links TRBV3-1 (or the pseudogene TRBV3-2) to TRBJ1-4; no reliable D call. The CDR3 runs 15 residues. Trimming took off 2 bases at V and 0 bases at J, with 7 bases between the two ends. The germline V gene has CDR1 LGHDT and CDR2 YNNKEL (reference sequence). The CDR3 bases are TGTGCCAGCAGCCAAACCGGGACAACTAATGAAAAACTGTTTTTT. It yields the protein CASSQTGTTNEKLFF.

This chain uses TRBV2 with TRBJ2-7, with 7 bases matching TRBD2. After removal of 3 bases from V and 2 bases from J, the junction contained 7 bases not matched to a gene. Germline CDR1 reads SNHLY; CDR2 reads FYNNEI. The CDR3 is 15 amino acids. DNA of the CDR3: TGTGCCAGCAGTGACCCCGGGGGGAGGACCTACGAGCAGTACTTC. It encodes CASSDPGGRTYEQYF.

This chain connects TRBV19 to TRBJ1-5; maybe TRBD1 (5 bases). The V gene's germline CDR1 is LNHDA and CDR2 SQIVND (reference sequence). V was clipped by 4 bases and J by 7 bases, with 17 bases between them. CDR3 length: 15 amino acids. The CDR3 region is CASSKPGTGYQPQHF. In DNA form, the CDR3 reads TGTGCCAGTAGTAAACCGGGAACAGGATACCAGCCCCAGCATTTT.

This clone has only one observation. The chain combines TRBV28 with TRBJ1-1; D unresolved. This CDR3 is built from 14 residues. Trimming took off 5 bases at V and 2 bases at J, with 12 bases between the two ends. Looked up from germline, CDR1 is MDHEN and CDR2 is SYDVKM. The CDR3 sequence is CASSPPGVNTEAFF. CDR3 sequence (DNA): TGTGCCAGCAGTCCCCCCGGGGTCAACACTGAAGCTTTCTTT. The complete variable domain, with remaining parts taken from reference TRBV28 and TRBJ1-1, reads DVKVTQSSRYLVKRTGEKVFLECVQDMDHENMFWYRQDPGLGLRLIYFSYDVKMKEKGDIPEGYSVSREKKERFSLILESASTNQTSMYLCASSPPGVNTEAFFGQGTRLTVV.

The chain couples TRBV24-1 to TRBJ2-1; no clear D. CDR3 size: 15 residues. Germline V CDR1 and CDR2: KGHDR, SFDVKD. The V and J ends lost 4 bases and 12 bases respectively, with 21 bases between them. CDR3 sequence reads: CATSDSRTALNGQFF. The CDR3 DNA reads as TGTGCCACCAGTGACTCCCGGACCGCACTTAACGGGCAGTTCTTC.

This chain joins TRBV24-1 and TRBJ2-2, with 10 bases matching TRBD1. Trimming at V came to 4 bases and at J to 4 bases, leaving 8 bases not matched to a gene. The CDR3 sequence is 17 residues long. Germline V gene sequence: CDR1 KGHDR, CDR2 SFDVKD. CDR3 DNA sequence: TGTGCCACCAGTGACCCCGGGGACAGGGGAGCCACCGGGGAGCTGTTTTTT. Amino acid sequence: CATSDPGDRGATGELFF.

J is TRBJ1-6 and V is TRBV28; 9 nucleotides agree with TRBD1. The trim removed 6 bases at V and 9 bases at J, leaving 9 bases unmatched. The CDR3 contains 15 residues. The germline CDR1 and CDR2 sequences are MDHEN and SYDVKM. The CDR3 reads CASSPRTGEGSPLHF. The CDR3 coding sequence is TGTGCCAGCAGCCCGAGGACAGGGGAGGGTTCACCCCTCCACTTT.

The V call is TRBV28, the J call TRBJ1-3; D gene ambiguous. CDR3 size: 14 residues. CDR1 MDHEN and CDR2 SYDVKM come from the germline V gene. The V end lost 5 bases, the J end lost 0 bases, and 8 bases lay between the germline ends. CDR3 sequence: CASSTRISGNTIYF. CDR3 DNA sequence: TGTGCCAGCAGTACCCGGATCTCTGGAAACACCATATATTTT.

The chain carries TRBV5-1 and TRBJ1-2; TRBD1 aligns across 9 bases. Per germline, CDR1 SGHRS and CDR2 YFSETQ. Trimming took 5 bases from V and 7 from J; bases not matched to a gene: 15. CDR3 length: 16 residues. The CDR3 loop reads CASSMSAGTGISGYTF. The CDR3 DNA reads TGCGCCAGCAGTATGTCAGCCGGGACAGGGATCAGTGGCTACACCTTC.

CDR3 DNA sequence: TGTGCCACCAGCAGAGATCTGCTAGCCTCCTACAATGAGCAGTTCTTC. Translation: CATSRDLLASYNEQFF. This sequence joins TRBV15 and TRBJ2-1; D may be TRBD2 (5 bases). This CDR3 is 16 amino acids long. V was shortened by 0 bases and J by 0 bases, with 9 bases between the two germline ends. The germline gives CDR1 LNHNV, CDR2 YYDKDF (reference sequence).

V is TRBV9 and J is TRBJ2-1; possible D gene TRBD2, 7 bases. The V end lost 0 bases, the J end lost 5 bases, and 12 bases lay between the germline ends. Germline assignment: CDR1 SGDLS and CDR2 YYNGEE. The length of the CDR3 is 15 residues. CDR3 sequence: CASSVVGGPDNEQFF. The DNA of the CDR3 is TGTGCCAGCAGCGTAGTGGGGGGGCCCGACAATGAGCAGTTCTTC.

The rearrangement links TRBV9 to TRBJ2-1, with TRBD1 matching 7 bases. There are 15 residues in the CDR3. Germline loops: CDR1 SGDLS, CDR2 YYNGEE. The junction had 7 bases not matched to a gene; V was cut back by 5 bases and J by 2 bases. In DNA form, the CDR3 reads TGTGCCAGCAGTGATCAGGGGGTTCCCTACAATGAGCAGTTCTTC. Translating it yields CASSDQGVPYNEQFF.

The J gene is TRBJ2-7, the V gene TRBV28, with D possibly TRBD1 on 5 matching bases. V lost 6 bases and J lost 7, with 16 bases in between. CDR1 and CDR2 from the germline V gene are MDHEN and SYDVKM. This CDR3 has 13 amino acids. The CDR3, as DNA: TGTGCCAGCAGGGAAACCTATCGACAGGAGCAGTACTTC. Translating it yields CASRETYRQEQYF.

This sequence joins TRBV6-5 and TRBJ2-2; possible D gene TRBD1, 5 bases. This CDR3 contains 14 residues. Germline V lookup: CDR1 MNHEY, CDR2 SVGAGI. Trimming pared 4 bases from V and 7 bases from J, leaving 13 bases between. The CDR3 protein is CASSLLRGGGELFF. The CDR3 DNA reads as TGTGCCAGCAGTTTACTTAGGGGTGGCGGGGAGCTGTTTTTT.